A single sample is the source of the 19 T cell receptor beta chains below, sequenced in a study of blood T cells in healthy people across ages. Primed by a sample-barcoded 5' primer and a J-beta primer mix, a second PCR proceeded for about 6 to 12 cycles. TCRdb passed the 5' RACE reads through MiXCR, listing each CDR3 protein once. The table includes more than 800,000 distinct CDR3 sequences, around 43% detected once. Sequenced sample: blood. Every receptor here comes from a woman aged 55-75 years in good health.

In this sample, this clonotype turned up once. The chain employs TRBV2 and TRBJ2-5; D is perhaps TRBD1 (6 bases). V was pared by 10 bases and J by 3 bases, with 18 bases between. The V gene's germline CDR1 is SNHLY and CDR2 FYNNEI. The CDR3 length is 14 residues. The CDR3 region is CANPSDRMEETQYF. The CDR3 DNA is TGTGCCAACCCTTCGGACAGAATGGAAGAGACCCAGTACTTC. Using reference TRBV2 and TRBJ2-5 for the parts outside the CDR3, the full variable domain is EPEVTQTPSHQVTQMGQEVILRCVPISNHLYFYWYRQILGQKVEFLVSFYNNEISEKSEIFDDQFSVERPDGSNFTLKIRSTKLEDSAMYFCANPSDRMEETQYFGPGTRLLVL.

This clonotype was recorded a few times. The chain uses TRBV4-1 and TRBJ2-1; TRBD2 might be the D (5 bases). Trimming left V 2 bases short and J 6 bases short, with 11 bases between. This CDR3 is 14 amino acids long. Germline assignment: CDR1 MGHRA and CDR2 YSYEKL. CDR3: CASSQSVGVNEQFF. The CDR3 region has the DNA TGCGCCAGCAGCCAAAGTGTCGGGGTCAATGAGCAGTTCTTC.

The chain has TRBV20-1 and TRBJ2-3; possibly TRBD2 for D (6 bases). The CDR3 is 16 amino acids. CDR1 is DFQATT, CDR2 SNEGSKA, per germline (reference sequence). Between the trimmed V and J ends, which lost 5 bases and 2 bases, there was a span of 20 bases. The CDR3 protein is CSAVRSVGGITDTQYF. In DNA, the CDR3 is TGCAGTGCTGTCCGGAGTGTTGGGGGGATCACAGATACGCAGTATTTT.

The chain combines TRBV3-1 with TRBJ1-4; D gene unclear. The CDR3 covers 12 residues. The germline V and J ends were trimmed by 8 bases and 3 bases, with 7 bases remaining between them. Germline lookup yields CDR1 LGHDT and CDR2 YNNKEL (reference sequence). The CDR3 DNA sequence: TGTGCCAGCGTGGGGTCTAATGAAAAACTGTTTTTT. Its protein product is CASVGSNEKLFF.

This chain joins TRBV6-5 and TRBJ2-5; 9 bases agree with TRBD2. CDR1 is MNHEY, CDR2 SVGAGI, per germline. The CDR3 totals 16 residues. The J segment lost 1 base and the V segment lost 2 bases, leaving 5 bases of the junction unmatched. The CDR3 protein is CASSYGVAGAQETQYF. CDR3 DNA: TGTGCCAGCAGTTACGGGGTAGCGGGGGCCCAAGAGACCCAGTACTTC.

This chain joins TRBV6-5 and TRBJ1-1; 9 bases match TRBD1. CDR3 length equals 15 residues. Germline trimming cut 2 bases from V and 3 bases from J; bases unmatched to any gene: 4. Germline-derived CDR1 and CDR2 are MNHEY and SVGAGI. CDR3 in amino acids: CASSYLGQGDTEAFF. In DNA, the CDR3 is TGTGCCAGCAGTTACCTGGGACAGGGAGACACTGAAGCTTTCTTT.

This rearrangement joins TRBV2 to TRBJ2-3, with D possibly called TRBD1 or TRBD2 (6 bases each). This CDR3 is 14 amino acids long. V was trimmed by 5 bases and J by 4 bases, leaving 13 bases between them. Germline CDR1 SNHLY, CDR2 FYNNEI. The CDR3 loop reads CASSRQERADTQYF. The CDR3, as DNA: TGTGCCAGCAGTCGACAGGAGCGGGCAGATACGCAGTATTTT.

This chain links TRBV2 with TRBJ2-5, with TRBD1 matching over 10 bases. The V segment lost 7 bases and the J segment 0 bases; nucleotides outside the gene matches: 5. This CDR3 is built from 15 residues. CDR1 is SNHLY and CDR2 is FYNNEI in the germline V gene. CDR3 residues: CASTWTGGNQETQYF. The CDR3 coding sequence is TGTGCCAGCACGTGGACAGGGGGAAACCAAGAGACCCAGTACTTC.

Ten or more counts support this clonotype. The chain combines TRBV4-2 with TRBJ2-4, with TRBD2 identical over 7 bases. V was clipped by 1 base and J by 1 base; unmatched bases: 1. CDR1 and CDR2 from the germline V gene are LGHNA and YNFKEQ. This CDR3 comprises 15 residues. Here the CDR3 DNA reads TGTGCCAGCAGCCAAGCCGGGGGGGCCAAAAACATTCAGTACTTC. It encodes CASSQAGGAKNIQYF.

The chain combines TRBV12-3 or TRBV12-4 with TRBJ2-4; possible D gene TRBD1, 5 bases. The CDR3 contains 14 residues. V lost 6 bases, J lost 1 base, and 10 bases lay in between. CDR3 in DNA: TGTGCCAGCAGCCTGACAGACGCCAAAAACATTCAGTACTTC. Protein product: CASSLTDAKNIQYF.

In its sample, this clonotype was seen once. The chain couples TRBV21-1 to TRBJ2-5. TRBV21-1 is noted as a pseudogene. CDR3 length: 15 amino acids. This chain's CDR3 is CASIISRTFEETQYF. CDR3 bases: TGTGCCAGCATCATAAGCAGGACGTTCGAAGAGACCCAGTACTTC.

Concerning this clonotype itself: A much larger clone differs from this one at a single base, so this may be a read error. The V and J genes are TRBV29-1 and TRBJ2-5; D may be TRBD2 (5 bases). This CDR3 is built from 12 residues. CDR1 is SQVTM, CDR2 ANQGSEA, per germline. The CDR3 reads CSVDAGAETRYF. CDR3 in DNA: TGCAGCGTTGATGCGGGTGCTGAGACCCGGTACTTC.

The CDR3 loop is CASRPQGRDAEAFF. The CDR3 bases are TGTGCCAGCAGACCACAGGGTAGAGACGCTGAAGCTTTCTTT. The chain joins TRBV12-3 or TRBV12-4 to TRBJ1-1; the D gene is possibly TRBD1 (6 bases). The CDR3 has 14 amino acids. The germline V and J ends were trimmed by 6 bases and 6 bases, with 17 bases remaining between them.

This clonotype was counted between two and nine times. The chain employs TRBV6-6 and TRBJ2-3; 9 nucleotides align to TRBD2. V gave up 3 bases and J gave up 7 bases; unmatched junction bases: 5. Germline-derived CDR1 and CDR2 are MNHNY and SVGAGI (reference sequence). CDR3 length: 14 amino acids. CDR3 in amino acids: CASSYRLAGNTQYF. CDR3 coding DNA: TGTGCCAGCAGTTATCGCCTAGCGGGGAATACGCAGTATTTT.

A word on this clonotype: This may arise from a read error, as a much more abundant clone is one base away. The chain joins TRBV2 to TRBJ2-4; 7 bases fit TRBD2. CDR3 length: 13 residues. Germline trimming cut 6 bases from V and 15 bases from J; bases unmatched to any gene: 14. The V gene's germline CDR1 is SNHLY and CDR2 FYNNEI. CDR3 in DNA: TGTGCCAGCAGCCCCCCCGAAGCGCGGGAGCGGTACTTC. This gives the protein CASSPPEARERYF.

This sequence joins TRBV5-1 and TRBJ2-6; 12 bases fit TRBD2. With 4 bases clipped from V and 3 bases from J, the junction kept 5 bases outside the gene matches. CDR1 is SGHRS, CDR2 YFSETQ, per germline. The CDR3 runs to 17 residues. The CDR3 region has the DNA TGCGCCAGCAGCAGACTAGCGGGAGTGGGTGGGGCCAACGTCCTGACTTTC. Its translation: CASSRLAGVGGANVLTF.

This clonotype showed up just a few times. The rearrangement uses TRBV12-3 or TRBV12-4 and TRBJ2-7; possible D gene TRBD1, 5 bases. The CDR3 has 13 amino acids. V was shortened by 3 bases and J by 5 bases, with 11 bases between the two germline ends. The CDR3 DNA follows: TGTGCCAGCAGTTTTCAGGGTTTCGACGAGCAGTACTTC. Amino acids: CASSFQGFDEQYF.

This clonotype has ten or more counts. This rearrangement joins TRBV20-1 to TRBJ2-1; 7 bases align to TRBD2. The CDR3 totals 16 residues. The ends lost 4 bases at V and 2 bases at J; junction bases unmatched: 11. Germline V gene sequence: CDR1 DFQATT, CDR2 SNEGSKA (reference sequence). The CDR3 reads CSAISGGGRTYNEQFF. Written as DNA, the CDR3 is TGCAGTGCTATCTCGGGGGGAGGGCGTACCTACAATGAGCAGTTCTTC.

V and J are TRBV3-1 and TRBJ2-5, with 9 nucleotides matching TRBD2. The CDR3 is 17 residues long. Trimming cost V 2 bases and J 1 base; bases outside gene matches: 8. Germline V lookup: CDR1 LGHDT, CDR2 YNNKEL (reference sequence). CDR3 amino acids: CASSQLSSGEIQETQYF. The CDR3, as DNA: TGTGCCAGCAGCCAATTATCTAGCGGGGAAATCCAAGAGACCCAGTACTTC.